This T cell receptor (beta chain) was observed in a study of CD8+ T cells in alopecia areata. The study's findings and limits: When scalp samples are sequenced, resident alphabeta T cells of normal skin are also captured. Persistence during tofacitinib was seen for many expanded lesional clones in scalp and blood.

This clone was observed a few times. Antigen specificity is unknown. V lost 10 bases and J lost 4; bases outside the gene matches: 14. The CDR3 is 16 amino acids. Germline values: CDR1 MNHNY, CDR2 SVGAGI (reference sequence). The sequencing template was cDNA reverse transcribed from extracted RNA. The protocol was immunoSEQ multiplex PCR, while the TCRdb copy is restricted to in-frame clones and leaves out a portion. Of over 150,000 clones in the sample, roughly 61% were seen once. Stated treatment: oral pan-JAK inhibitor, 5-10 mg twice daily. This sample comprised CD8+ T cells sorted from blood, obtained at week 24, from a patient treated with tofacitinib. This TCR was recovered from a human donor with alopecia areata. This sequence joins TRBV6-6 and TRBJ2-5; 11 bases fit TRBD1. CDR3 sequence: CATDGQGAGGRETQYF. CDR3 nucleotide sequence: TGTGCCACCGACGGACAGGGGGCTGGAGGTCGAGAGACCCAGTACTTC.